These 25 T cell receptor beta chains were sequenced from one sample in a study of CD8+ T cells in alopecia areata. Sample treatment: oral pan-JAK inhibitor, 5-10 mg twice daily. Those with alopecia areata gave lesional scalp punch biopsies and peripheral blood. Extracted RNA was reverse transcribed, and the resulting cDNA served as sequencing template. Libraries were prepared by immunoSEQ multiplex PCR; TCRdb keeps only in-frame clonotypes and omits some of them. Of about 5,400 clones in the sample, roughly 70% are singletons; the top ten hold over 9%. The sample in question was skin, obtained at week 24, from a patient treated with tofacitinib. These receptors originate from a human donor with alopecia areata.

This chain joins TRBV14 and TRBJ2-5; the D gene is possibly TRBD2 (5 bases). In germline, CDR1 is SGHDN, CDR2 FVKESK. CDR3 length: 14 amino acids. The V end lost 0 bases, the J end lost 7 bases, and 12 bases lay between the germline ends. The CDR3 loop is CASSQDELVATQYF. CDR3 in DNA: TGTGCCAGCAGCCAAGATGAACTAGTTGCGACCCAGTACTTC.

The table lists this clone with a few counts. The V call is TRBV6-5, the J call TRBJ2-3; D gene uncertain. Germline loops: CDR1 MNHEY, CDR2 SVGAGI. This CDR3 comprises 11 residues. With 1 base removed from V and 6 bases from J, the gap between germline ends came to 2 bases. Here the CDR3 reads CASSYLDTQYF. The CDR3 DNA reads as TGTGCCAGCAGTTACTTGGATACGCAGTATTTT.

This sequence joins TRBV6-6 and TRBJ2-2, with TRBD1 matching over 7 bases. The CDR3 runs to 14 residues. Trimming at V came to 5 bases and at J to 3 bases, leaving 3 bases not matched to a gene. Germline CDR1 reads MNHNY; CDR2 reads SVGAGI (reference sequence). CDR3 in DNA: TGTGCCAGCAGTCCGGGACAGTACACCGGGGAGCTGTTTTTT. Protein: CASSPGQYTGELFF.

CDR3 nucleotides: TGTGCCAGCAAGGGCGACCCTGAGGGCTATGGCTACACCTTC. This translates into CASKGDPEGYGYTF. The chain links TRBV6-5 to TRBJ1-2; D is unclear. Germline lookup yields CDR1 MNHEY and CDR2 SVGAGI. Between the trimmed V and J ends, which lost 7 bases and 4 bases, there was a span of 16 bases. The CDR3 length is 14 residues.

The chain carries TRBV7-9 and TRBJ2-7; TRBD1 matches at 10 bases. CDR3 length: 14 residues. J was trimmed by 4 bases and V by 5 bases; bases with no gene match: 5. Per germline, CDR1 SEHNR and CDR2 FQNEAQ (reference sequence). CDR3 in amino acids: CASSIRDRGYEQYF. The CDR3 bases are TGTGCCAGCAGCATAAGGGACAGGGGATACGAGCAGTACTTC. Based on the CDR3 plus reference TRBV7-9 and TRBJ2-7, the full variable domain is DTGVSQNPRHKITKRGQNVTFRCDPISEHNRLYWYRQTLGQGPEFLTYFQNEAQLEKSRLLSDRFSAERPKGSFSTLEIQRTEQGDSAMYLCASSIRDRGYEQYFGPGTRLTVT.

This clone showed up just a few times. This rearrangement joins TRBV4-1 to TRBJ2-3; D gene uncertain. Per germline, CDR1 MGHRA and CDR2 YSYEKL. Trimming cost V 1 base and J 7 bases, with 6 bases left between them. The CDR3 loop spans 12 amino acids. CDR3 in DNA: TGCGCCAGCAGCCAAGTAGGGAATACGCAGTATTTT. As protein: CASSQVGNTQYF.

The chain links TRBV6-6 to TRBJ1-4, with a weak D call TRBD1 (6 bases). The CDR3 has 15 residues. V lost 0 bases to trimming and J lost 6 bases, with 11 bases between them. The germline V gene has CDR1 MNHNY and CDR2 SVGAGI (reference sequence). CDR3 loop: CASSYSTGGDEKLFF. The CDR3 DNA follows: TGTGCCAGCAGTTACTCGACAGGAGGAGATGAAAAACTGTTTTTT.

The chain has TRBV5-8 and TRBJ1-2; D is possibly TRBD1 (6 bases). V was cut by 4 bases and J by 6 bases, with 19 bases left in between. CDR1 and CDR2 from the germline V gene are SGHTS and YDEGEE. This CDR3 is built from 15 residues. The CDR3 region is CASSLTSGVGHGYTF. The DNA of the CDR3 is TGTGCCAGCAGCCTAACATCAGGGGTGGGACATGGCTACACCTTC.

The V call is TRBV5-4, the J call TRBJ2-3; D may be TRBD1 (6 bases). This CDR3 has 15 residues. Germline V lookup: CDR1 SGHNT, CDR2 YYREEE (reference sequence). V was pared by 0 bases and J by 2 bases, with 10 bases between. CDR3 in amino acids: CASSLGQADTDTQYF. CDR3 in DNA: TGTGCCAGCAGCTTGGGACAGGCGGACACAGATACGCAGTATTTT.

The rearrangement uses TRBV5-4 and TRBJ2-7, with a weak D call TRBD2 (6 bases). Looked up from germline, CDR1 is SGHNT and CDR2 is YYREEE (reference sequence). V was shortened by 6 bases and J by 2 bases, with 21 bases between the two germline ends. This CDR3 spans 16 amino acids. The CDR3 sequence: CASNNRRDGGAYEQYF. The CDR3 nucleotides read TGTGCCAGCAACAATCGCCGGGACGGGGGAGCCTACGAGCAGTACTTC.

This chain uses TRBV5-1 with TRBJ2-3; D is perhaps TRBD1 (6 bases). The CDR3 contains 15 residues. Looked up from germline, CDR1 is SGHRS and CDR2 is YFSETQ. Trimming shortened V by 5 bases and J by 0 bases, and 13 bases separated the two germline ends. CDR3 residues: CASRSGQSSTDTQYF. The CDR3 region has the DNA TGCGCCAGCAGAAGTGGACAGTCTAGCACAGATACGCAGTATTTT.

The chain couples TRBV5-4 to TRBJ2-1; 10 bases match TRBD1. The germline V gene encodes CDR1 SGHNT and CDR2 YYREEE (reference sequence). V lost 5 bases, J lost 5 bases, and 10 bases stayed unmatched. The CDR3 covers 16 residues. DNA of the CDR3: TGTGCCAGCAGGAGATGGGACAGGGGTCCGAACAATGAGCAGTTCTTC. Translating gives CASRRWDRGPNNEQFF. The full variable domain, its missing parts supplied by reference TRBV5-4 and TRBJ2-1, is ETGVTQSPTHLIKTRGQQVTLRCSSQSGHNTVSWYQQALGQGPQFIFQYYREEENGRGNFPPRFSGLQFPNYSSELNVNALELDDSALYLCASRRWDRGPNNEQFFGPGTRLTVL.

CDR3 DNA: TGCAGCGTTCCCGGACAGGGTAACGGGCCCCAGCATTTT. Protein sequence: CSVPGQGNGPQHF. The rearrangement joins TRBV29-1 to TRBJ1-5, with 8 positions matching TRBD1. The V gene's germline CDR1 is SQVTM and CDR2 ANQGSEA. V shed 5 bases, J shed 9 bases, and the junction held 9 bases outside the gene matches. This CDR3 spans 13 amino acids.

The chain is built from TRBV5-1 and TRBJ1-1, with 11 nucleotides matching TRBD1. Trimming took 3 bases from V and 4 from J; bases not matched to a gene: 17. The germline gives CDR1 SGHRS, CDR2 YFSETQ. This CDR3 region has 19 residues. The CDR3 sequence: CASSSTYYRTGGRGTEAFF. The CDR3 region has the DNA TGCGCCAGCAGCTCCACCTATTATCGGACAGGGGGCAGGGGCACTGAAGCTTTCTTT.

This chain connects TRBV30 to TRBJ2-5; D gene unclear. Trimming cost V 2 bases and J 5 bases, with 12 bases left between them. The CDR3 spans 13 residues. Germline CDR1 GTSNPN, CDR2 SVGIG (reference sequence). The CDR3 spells CAWSKSSLETQYF. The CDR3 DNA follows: TGTGCCTGGAGTAAAAGTTCCCTGGAGACCCAGTACTTC.

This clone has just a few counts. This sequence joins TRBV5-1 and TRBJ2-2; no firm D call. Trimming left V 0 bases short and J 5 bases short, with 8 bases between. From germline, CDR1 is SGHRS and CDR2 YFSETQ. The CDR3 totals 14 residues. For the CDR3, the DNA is TGCGCCAGCAGCTTGGAGGCGGAGACCGGGGAGCTGTTTTTT. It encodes CASSLEAETGELFF.

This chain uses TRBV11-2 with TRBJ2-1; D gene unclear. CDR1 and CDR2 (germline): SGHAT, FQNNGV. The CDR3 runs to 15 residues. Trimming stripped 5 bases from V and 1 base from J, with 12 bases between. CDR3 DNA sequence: TGTGCCAGCAGCCACGGTGAGGTGTCCTACAATGAGCAGTTCTTC. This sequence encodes CASSHGEVSYNEQFF. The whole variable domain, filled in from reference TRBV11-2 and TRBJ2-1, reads EAGVAQSPRYKIIEKRQSVAFWCNPISGHATLYWYQQILGQGPKLLIQFQNNGVVDDSQLPKDRFSAERLKGVDSTLKIQPAKLEDSAVYLCASSHGEVSYNEQFFGPGTRLTVL.

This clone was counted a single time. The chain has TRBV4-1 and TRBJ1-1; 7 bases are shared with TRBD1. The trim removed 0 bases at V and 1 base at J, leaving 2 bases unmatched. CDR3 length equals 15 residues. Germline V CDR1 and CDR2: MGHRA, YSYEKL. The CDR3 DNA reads TGCGCCAGCAGCCAAGAAGGGACAGCGAACACTGAAGCTTTCTTT. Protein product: CASSQEGTANTEAFF.

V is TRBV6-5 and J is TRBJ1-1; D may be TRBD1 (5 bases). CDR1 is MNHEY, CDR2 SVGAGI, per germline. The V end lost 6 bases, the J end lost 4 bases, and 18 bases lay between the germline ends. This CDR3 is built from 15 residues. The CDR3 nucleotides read TGTGCCAGCAGGACCCTTACGGGGGTCAGCACTGAAGCTTTCTTT. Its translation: CASRTLTGVSTEAFF.

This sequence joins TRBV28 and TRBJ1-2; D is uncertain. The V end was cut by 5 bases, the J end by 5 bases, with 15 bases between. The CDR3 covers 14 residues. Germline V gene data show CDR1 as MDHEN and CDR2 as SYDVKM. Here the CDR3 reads CASSGRPQPYGYTF. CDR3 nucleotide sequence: TGTGCCAGCAGTGGACGCCCCCAGCCATATGGCTACACCTTC.

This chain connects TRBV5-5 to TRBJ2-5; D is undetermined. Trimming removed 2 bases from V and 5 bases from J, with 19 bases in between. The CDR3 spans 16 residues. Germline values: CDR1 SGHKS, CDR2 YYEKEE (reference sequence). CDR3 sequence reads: CASSFTATGSWETQYF. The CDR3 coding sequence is TGTGCCAGCAGCTTTACGGCAACCGGGTCTTGGGAGACCCAGTACTTC.

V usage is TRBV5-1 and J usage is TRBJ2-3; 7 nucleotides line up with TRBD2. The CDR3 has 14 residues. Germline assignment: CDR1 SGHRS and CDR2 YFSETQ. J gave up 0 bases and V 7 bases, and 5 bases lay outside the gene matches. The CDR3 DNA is TGCGCCAGCCAGGGAGGGTTGAGCACAGATACGCAGTATTTT. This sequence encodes CASQGGLSTDTQYF.

The CDR3, as DNA: TGTGCCAGCACCCGAAGCGGGGGGCCTCCCCACTTT. This codes for CASTRSGGPPHF. The V and J genes are TRBV11-2 and TRBJ1-6, with D possibly matching TRBD1 (6 bases). This CDR3 is 12 amino acids long. In germline, CDR1 is SGHAT, CDR2 FQNNGV. V lost 7 bases, J lost 18 bases, and 19 bases lay in between. The whole variable domain, remainder taken from reference TRBV11-2 and TRBJ1-6, is EAGVAQSPRYKIIEKRQSVAFWCNPISGHATLYWYQQILGQGPKLLIQFQNNGVVDDSQLPKDRFSAERLKGVDSTLKIQPAKLEDSAVYLCASTRSGGPPHFGNGTRLTVT.

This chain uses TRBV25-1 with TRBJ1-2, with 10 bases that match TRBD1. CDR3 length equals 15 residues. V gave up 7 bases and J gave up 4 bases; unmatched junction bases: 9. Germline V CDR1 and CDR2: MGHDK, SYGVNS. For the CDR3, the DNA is TGTGCCAGCACCACCGAGACAGGGGGCGGCTATGGCTACACCTTC. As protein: CASTTETGGGYGYTF.

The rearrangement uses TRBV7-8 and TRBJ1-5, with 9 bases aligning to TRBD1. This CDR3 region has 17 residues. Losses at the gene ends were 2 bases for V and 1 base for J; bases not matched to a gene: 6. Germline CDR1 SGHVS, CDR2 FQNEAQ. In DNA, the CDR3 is TGTGCCAGCAGCTTAATGGGGACAGGGTACAGCAATCAGCCCCAGCATTTT. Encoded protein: CASSLMGTGYSNQPQHF.